This T cell receptor beta chain appears in the sequencing data of a study of lymphopenia after photon versus proton radiotherapy. Whole-study results and caveats: Photon-treated patients lost naive T cells and TCR diversity; proton-treated stayed stable. Post-nadir diversity loss with photons came from oligoclonal expansion, particularly CD8+ Temra cells.

TCRdb's copy holds only in-frame clones and misses some; the assay was immunoSEQ multiplex PCR. The table shows approximately 21,000 clones, with 85% occurring only once. As to this clone: Antigen: not known.

Trimming at V came to 3 bases and at J to 1 base, leaving 11 bases not matched to a gene. In germline, CDR1 is MDHEN, CDR2 SYDVKM. The CDR3 covers 17 residues. This chain connects TRBV28 to TRBJ2-7; 8 bases agree with TRBD1. The sequencing here drew on peripheral blood, taken from a patient treated with photon-based radiotherapy. The sequence derives from a man aged 60-69 years with pancreatic cancer. The CDR3 nucleotides read TGTGCCAGCAGTTTTATTACAGGGGGACGACGGTCCTACGAGCAGTACTTC. Translation: CASSFITGGRRSYEQYF.